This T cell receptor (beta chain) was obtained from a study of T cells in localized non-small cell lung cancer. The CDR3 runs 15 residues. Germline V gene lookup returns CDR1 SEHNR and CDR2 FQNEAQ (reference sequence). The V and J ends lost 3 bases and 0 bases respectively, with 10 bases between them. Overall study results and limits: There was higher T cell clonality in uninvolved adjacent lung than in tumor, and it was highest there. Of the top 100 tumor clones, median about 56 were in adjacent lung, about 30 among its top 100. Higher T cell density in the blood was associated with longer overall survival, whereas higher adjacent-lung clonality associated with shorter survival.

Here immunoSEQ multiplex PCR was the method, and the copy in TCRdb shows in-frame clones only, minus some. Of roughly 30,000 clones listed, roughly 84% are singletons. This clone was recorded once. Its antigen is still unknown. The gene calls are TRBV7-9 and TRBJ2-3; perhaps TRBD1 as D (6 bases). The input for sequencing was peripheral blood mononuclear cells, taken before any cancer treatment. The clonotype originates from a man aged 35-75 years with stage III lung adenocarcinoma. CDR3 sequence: CASSFRQASTDTQYF. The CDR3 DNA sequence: TGTGCCAGCAGCTTCAGACAGGCTAGCACAGATACGCAGTATTTT.